Listed below are T cell receptor beta chains from one sample, sequenced in a study of blood T cells in healthy people across ages. TCRdb reanalysed the 5' RACE reads using MiXCR and keeps one entry per CDR3 protein. The sample consists of more than 1.4 million distinct CDR3 sequences, about 43% of them appearing once. The sequenced sample consisted of blood. The source is a woman between 18 and 29 years old in good health. Both conserved end residues are part of each CDR3. Fields, in order: CDR3 protein, CDR3 DNA, D gene, CDR3 length, clone size, J gene, V gene. D genes are given only for firm matches. Clone size appears in some rows only: once, few, many, or a class for an expanded clone.

CAWNYGNEQFF | TGTGCCTGGAACTATGGCAATGAGCAGTTCTTC | . | 11 | . | TRBJ2-1 | TRBV30
CASSGLAKEQYF | TGCGCCAGCAGCGGACTAGCGAAAGAGCAGTACTTC | TRBD2 | 12 | . | TRBJ2-7 | TRBV5-1
CSLGTSGGAGYGEQFF | TGCAGTCTCGGGACTAGCGGGGGGGCAGGATACGGGGAGCAGTTCTTC | TRBD2 | 16 | . | TRBJ2-1 | TRBV20-1
CASSPVGGAIVEQYF | TGTGCCAGCAGCCCGGTGGGGGGGGCTATTGTTGAGCAGTACTTC | . | 15 | . | TRBJ2-5 | TRBV12-3/TRBV12-4
CASSRTSGIGYEQYF | TGTGCCAGCAGCAGGACTAGCGGGATAGGATACGAGCAGTACTTC | TRBD2 | 15 | . | TRBJ2-7 | TRBV6-5
CASSLPGQGTSEQYF | TGTGCCAGCAGCTTACCGGGACAGGGCACTTCCGAGCAGTACTTC | TRBD1 | 15 | . | TRBJ2-7 | TRBV5-4
CASSIGTGGRTEQYF | TGTGCCAGCAGCATCGGGACAGGGGGAAGAACGGAGCAGTACTTC | TRBD1 | 15 | . | TRBJ2-7 | TRBV4-2
CASRYHPGQGSTDTQYF | TGCGCCAGCAGATACCACCCCGGACAGGGCAGCACAGATACGCAGTATTTT | TRBD1 | 17 | . | TRBJ2-3 | TRBV5-1
CASSSEWTRYEQYF | TGTGCCAGCAGCTCGGAATGGACACGCTACGAGCAGTACTTC | . | 14 | . | TRBJ2-7 | TRBV5-4
CASSLDSGPSEQYF | TGTGCCAGCAGCTTAGATTCAGGGCCGTCCGAGCAGTACTTC | . | 14 | . | TRBJ2-7 | TRBV7-2
CSARDRLAGLYEQYF | TGCAGTGCTAGAGATAGGCTAGCCGGGCTATACGAGCAGTACTTC | . | 15 | few | TRBJ2-7 | TRBV20-1
CASGQGPDIRNTEAFF | TGTGCCAGCGGGCAGGGACCCGATATTCGAAACACTGAAGCTTTCTTT | . | 16 | . | TRBJ1-1 | TRBV9
CASRRGQGTDTQYF | TGTGCCAGCAGACGCGGACAGGGCACAGATACGCAGTATTTT | TRBD1 | 14 | few | TRBJ2-3 | TRBV5-1
CASSLVVTGYPKNIQYF | TGTGCCAGCAGTTTAGTGGTGACAGGGTATCCCAAAAACATTCAGTACTTC | TRBD1 | 17 | . | TRBJ2-4 | TRBV12-3/TRBV12-4
CASSPGLAGEGATDTQYF | TGTGCCAGCTCACCGGGACTAGCGGGAGAAGGTGCTACAGATACGCAGTATTTT | TRBD2 | 18 | . | TRBJ2-3 | TRBV18
CASSMGVRGARYNEQFF | TGTGCCAGCAGTATGGGGGTGCGGGGGGCTCGGTACAATGAGCAGTTCTTC | TRBD2 | 17 | . | TRBJ2-1 | TRBV7-6
CSASVGQAQETQYF | TGCAGTGCTAGTGTGGGACAGGCACAAGAGACCCAGTACTTC | TRBD1 | 14 | . | TRBJ2-5 | TRBV20-1
CASSLSGAYYEQYF | TGTGCCAGCAGTTTATCAGGGGCCTACTACGAGCAGTACTTC | . | 14 | few | TRBJ2-7 | TRBV27
CAIRPSGGQNNEQFF | TGTGCCATCAGACCTAGCGGGGGTCAGAACAATGAGCAGTTCTTC | TRBD2 | 15 | . | TRBJ2-1 | TRBV10-3
CASSQGAGEQFF | TGTGCCAGCAGCCAAGGGGCCGGGGAGCAGTTCTTC | . | 12 | . | TRBJ2-1 | TRBV14
CASSQRLENQETQYF | TGTGCCAGCAGCCAGCGTTTAGAGAACCAAGAGACCCAGTACTTC | . | 15 | . | TRBJ2-5 | TRBV7-9
CASSFTDNYGYTF | TGTGCCAGCAGTTTTACTGATAACTATGGCTACACCTTC | . | 13 | . | TRBJ1-2 | TRBV27
CSAREGYTYNEQFF | TGCAGTGCTAGAGAGGGATACACCTACAATGAGCAGTTCTTC | . | 14 | . | TRBJ2-1 | TRBV20-1
CASRKDYYEQYF | TGTGCCAGCAGAAAAGACTACTACGAGCAGTACTTC | . | 12 | . | TRBJ2-7 | TRBV28
CASSPRQREAFF | TGTGCCAGCAGCCCCCGGCAGAGGGAAGCTTTCTTT | . | 12 | few | TRBJ1-1 | TRBV14
CASRGTGNYNEQYF | TGCGCCAGCCGCGGGACAGGGAACTACAATGAGCAGTACTTC | TRBD1 | 14 | . | TRBJ2-7 | TRBV4-1
CASSRASDRGLSPLHF | TGCGCCAGCAGCAGGGCCTCGGACAGGGGTCTCTCACCCCTCCACTTT | TRBD1 | 16 | few | TRBJ1-6 | TRBV5-1
CASSALTGGDTFSSYEQYF | TGTGCCAGCAGCGCCCTCACGGGTGGGGACACTTTTAGCTCCTACGAGCAGTACTTC | . | 19 | . | TRBJ2-7 | TRBV7-9
CASSSRTGFEQYF | TGTGCCAGCTCATCACGTACAGGGTTCGAGCAGTACTTC | . | 13 | . | TRBJ2-7 | TRBV18
CSVYSSGRADEQFF | TGCAGCGTGTATAGTAGCGGGAGGGCCGATGAGCAGTTCTTC | TRBD2 | 14 | . | TRBJ2-1 | TRBV29-1
CASSYSNTEAFF | TGTGCCAGCAGTTACTCAAACACTGAAGCTTTCTTT | . | 12 | . | TRBJ1-1 | TRBV6-5
CASSYGTGDHEQYF | TGTGCCAGCAGTTACGGGACAGGGGACCACGAGCAGTACTTC | TRBD1 | 14 | . | TRBJ2-7 | TRBV6-6
CASRPRAYTDTQYF | TGTGCCAGCAGGCCCAGGGCATATACAGATACGCAGTATTTT | . | 14 | . | TRBJ2-3 | TRBV12-3/TRBV12-4
CASSLGLSQETQYF | TGCGCCAGCAGCCTCGGCCTGTCCCAAGAGACCCAGTACTTC | . | 14 | many | TRBJ2-5 | TRBV4-1
CASSSTGLAGGRSYEQYF | TGTGCCAGCAGCTCTACGGGACTAGCGGGAGGTCGATCCTACGAGCAGTACTTC | TRBD2 | 18 | . | TRBJ2-7 | TRBV7-6
CASCPLARGTDTQYF | TGTGCCAGCTGTCCCCTAGCGCGTGGGACAGATACGCAGTATTTT | . | 15 | few | TRBJ2-3 | TRBV12-3/TRBV12-4